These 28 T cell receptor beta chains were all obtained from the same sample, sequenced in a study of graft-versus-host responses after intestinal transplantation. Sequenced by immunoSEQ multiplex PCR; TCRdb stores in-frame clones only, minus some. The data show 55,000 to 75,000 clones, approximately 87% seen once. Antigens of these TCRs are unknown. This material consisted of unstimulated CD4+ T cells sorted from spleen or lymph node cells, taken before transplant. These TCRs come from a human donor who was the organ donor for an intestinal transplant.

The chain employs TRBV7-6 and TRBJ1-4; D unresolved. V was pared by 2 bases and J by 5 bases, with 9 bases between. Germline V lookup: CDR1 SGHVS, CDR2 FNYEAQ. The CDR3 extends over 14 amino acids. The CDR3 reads CASSLTGLNEKLFF. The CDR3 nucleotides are TGTGCCAGCAGCTTAACGGGTTTGAATGAAAAACTGTTTTTT.

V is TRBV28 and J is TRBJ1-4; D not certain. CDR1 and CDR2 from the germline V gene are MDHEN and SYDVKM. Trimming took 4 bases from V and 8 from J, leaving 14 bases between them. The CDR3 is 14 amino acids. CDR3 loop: CASSSGSLREKLFF. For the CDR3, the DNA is TGTGCCAGCAGTTCCGGGTCCCTACGAGAAAAACTGTTTTTT.

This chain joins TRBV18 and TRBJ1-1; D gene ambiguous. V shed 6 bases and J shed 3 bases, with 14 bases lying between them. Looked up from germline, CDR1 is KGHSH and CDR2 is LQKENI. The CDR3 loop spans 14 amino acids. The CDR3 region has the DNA TGTGCCAGCTCGGCGGACTTTGGCGACACTGAAGCTTTCTTT. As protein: CASSADFGDTEAFF.

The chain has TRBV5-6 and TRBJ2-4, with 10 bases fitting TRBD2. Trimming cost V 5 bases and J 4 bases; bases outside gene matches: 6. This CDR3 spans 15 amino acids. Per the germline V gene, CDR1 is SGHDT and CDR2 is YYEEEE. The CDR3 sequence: CASSFTSGVKNIQYF. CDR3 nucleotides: TGTGCCAGCAGTTTTACTAGCGGGGTAAAAAACATTCAGTACTTC.

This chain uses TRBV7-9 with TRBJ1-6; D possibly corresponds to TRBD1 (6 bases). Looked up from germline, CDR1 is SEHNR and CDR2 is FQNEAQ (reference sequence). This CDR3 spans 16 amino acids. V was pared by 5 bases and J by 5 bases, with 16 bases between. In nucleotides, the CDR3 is TGTGCCAGCAGCCCGTCTGGGGGCAGAGATAATTCACCCCTCCACTTT. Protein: CASSPSGGRDNSPLHF.

The CDR3 DNA reads as TGTGCCAGCAGCCAAGCGACGTCCCCAGTAGTAGCCTATGGCTACACCTTC. This translates into CASSQATSPVVAYGYTF. The rearrangement links TRBV4-2 to TRBJ1-2; D is undetermined. This CDR3 has 17 amino acids. Germline lookup yields CDR1 LGHNA and CDR2 YNFKEQ. V was pared by 1 base and J by 4 bases, with 19 bases between.

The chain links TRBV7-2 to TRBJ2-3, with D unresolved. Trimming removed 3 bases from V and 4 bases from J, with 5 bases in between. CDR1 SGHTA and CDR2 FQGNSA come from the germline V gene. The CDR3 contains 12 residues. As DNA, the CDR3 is TGTGCCAGCAGCTTTTCATCAGATACGCAGTATTTT. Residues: CASSFSSDTQYF.

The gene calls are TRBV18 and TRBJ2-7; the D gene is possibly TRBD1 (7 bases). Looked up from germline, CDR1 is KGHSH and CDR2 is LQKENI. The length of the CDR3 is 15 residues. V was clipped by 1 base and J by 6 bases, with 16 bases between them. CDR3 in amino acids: CASSPRNGQGGEQYV. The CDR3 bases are TGTGCCAGCTCACCACGTAATGGGCAGGGGGGCGAGCAGTACGTC.

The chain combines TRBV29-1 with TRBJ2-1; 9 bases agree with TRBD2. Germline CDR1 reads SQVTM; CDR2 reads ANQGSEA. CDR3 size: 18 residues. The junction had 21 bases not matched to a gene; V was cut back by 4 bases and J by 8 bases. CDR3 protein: CSVGVWGSGGSVNHEQFF. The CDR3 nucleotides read TGCAGCGTTGGCGTCTGGGGTAGCGGGGGCTCAGTTAACCATGAGCAGTTCTTC.

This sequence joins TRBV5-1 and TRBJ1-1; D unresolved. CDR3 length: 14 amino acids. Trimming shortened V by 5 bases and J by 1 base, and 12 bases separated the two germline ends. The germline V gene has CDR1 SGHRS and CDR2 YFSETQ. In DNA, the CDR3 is TGCGCCAGCAGGGGAGACACAAGGAACACTGAAGCTTTCTTT. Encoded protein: CASRGDTRNTEAFF.

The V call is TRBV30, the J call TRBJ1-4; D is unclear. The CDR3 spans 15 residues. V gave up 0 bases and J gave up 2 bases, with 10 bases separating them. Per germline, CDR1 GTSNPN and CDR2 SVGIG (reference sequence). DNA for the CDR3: TGTGCCTGGAGTGTATTTTCCCAGACTAATGAAAAACTGTTTTTT. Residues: CAWSVFSQTNEKLFF.

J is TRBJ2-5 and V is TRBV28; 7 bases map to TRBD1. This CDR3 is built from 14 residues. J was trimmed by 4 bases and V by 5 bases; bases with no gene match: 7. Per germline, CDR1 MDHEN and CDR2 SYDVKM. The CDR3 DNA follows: TGTGCCAGCAGTGGGAGAGGGGGCGCAGAGACCCAGTACTTC. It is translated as CASSGRGGAETQYF.

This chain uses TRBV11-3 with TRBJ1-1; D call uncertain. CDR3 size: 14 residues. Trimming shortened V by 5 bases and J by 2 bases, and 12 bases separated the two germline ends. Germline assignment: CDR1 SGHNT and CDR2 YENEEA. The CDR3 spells CASSASGVNTEAFF. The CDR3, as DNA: TGTGCCAGCAGCGCGTCCGGAGTTAACACTGAAGCTTTCTTT.

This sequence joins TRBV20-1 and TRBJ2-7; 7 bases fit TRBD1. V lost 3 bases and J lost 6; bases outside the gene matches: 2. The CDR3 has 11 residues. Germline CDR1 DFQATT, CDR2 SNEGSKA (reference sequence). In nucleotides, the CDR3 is TGCAGTGCTAGGGGACAGAGCGAGCAGTACGTC. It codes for CSARGQSEQYV.

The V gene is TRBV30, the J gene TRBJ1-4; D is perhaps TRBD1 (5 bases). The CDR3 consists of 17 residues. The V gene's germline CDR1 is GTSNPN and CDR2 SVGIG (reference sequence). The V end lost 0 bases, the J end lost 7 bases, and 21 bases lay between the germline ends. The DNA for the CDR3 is TGTGCCTGGAGTGTAGTCGGTGTGACAGTGCGTGGTGAAAAACTGTTTTTT. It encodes CAWSVVGVTVRGEKLFF.

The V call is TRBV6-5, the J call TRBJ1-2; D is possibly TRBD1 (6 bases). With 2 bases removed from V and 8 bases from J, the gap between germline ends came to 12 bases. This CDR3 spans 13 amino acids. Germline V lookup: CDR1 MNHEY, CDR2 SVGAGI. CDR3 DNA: TGTGCCAGCAGTTACGGGCGGGGGCAGGGCTACACCTTC. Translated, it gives CASSYGRGQGYTF.

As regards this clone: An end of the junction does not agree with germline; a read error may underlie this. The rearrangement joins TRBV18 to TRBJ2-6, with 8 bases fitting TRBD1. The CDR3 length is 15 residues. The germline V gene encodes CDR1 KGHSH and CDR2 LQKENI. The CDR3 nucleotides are TGTGCCAGCTCCCCACAGACAGGGGAGGCCAACGTCCTGACTTTC. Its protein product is CASSPQTGEANVLTF.

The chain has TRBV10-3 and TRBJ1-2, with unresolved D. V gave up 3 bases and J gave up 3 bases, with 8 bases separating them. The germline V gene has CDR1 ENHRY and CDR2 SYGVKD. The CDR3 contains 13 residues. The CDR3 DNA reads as TGTGCCATCAGTGAAAAGGACTACTATGGCTACACCTTC. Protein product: CAISEKDYYGYTF.

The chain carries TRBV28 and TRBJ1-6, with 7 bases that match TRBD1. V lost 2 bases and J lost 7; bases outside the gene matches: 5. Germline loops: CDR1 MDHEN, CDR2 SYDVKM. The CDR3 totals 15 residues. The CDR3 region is CASSLRGGGNSPLHF. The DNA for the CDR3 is TGTGCCAGCAGTTTAAGAGGGGGCGGGAATTCACCCCTCCACTTT.

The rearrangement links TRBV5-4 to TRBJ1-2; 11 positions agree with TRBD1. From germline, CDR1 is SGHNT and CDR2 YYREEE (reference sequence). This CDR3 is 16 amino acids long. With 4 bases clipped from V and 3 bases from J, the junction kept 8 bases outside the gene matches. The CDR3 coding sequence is TGTGCCAGCAGCCGACGCCGGACAGGGGGCGACTATGGCTACACCTTC. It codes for CASSRRRTGGDYGYTF. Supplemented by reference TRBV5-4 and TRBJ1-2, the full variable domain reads ETGVTQSPTHLIKTRGQQVTLRCSSQSGHNTVSWYQQALGQGPQFIFQYYREEENGRGNFPPRFSGLQFPNYSSELNVNALELDDSALYLCASSRRRTGGDYGYTFGSGTRLTVV.

CDR3: CASSSLDRAGTQYF. The CDR3 nucleotides read TGTGCCAGCAGTTCCCTGGACAGGGCGGGGACGCAGTATTTT. This sequence joins TRBV6-6 and TRBJ2-3; 8 bases align to TRBD1. Germline CDR1 MNHNY, CDR2 SVGAGI (reference sequence). The CDR3 length is 14 residues. Losses at the gene ends were 4 bases for V and 9 bases for J; bases not matched to a gene: 9.

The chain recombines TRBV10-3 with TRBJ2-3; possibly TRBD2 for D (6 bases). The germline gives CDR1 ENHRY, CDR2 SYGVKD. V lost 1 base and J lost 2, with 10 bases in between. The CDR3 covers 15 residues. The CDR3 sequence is CAISELGGVTDTQYF. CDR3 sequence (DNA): TGTGCCATCAGTGAGTTGGGCGGGGTCACAGATACGCAGTATTTT.

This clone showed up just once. CDR3 loop: CSVDRGEGMLAGELFF. The CDR3 bases are TGCAGCGTTGACCGCGGGGAGGGTATGTTAGCCGGGGAGCTGTTTTTT. V gene TRBV29-1 combines with J gene TRBJ2-2; 7 bases agree with TRBD2. V was pared by 3 bases and J by 6 bases, with 13 bases of the junction left unmatched. CDR1 is SQVTM, CDR2 ANQGSEA, per germline. CDR3 length equals 16 residues.

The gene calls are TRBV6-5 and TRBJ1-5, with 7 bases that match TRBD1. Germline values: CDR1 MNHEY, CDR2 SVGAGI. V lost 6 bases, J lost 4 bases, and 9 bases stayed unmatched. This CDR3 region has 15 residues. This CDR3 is CASSPGTAQNQPQHF. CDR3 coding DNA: TGTGCCAGCAGCCCCGGGACAGCACAAAATCAGCCCCAGCATTTT.

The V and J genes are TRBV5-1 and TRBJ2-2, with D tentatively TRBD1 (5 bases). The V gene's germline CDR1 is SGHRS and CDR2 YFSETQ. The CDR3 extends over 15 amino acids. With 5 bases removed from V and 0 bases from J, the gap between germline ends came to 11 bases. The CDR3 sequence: CASSIRVANTGELFF. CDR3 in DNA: TGCGCCAGCAGTATCAGGGTCGCGAACACCGGGGAGCTGTTTTTT. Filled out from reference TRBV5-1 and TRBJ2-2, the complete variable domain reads KAGVTQTPRYLIKTRGQQVTLSCSPISGHRSVSWYQQTPGQGLQFLFEYFSETQRNKGNFPGRFSGRQFSNSRSEMNVSTLELGDSALYLCASSIRVANTGELFFGEGSRLTVL.

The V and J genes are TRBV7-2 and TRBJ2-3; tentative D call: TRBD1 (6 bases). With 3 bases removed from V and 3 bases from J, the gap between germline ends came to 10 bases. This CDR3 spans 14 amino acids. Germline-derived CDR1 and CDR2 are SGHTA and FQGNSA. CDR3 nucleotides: TGTGCCAGCAGCTTGGGGACATTGACAGATACGCAGTATTTT. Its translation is CASSLGTLTDTQYF.

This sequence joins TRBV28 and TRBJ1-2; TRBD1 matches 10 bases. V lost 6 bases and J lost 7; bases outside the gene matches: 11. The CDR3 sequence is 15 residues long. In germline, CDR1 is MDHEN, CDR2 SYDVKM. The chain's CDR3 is CASRKMTGGVSGYTF. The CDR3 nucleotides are TGTGCCAGCAGAAAAATGACAGGGGGCGTTAGTGGCTACACCTTC.

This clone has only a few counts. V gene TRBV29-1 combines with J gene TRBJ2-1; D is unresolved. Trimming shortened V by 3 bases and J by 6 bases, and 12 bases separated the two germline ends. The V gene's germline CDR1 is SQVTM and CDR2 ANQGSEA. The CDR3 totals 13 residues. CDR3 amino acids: CSVDRLASNEQFF. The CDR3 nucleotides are TGCAGCGTTGATAGACTCGCCTCCAATGAGCAGTTCTTC.